This entry describes one T cell receptor (beta chain). What it binds is unknown. These data belong to a study of CD8+ T cells in alopecia areata. Extraction and reverse transcription of RNA yielded cDNA as the sequencing template. The method was immunoSEQ multiplex PCR; TCRdb's version includes in-frame clones alone and lacks a portion of them. The sample contains over 150,000 clones, roughly 56% of which appear only once. This CDR3 is 16 amino acids long. V was shortened by 3 bases and J by 9 bases, with 21 bases between the two germline ends. From germline, CDR1 is MGHDK and CDR2 SYGVNS. PBMCs served as the source from which CD4+ and CD8+ T cells were sorted. Study findings and constraints: Greater clonality was observed in lesional scalp samples, especially alopecia totalis/universalis, versus normal scalp.

Sequenced input: CD8+ T cells sorted from blood. The chain recombines TRBV25-1 with TRBJ2-1; no definite D call. The receptor was derived from a human donor in good health. The CDR3 coding sequence is TGTGCCAGCAGTGACCCCGCGGCTGGGCTCGGTGGTGAGCAGTTCTTC. Translating it yields CASSDPAAGLGGEQFF.